Listed below are T cell receptor beta chains from one sample, sequenced in a study of identical twins. TCRdb called the 5' RACE reads again in MiXCR, with one record for every CDR3 protein. The table lists 700,000 or so distinct CDR3 sequences, 8.6% of them singletons. These same records also appear under a second study, on yellow fever vaccine responses in identical twins.

Material for sequencing was PBMCs. These receptors originate from a woman aged 18 to 35 in good health. Each CDR3 is given with its conserved first and last residue. The order of the fields is J gene, D gene, clone size, V gene, CDR3 DNA, CDR3 protein. A D gene is named only where the DNA matches it firmly. Not all rows give a size; the values are once, few, many and, for expanded clones, a class.

J: TRBJ2-7; D: -; size: many; V: TRBV12-3/TRBV12-4; DNA: TGTGCCAGCAGTCGAAGCTCCTACGAGCAGTACTTC; CDR3: CASSRSSYEQYF
J: TRBJ1-1; D: -; size: -; V: TRBV19; DNA: TGTGCCAGTAGTATAATCCAGGAAAACACTGAAGCTTTCTTT; CDR3: CASSIIQENTEAFF
J: TRBJ2-1; D: TRBD2; size: -; V: TRBV11-2; DNA: TGTGCCAGCAGCTCGCCGACTAGCGGGAGCGGAAATGAGCAGTTCTTC; CDR3: CASSSPTSGSGNEQFF
J: TRBJ2-1; D: -; size: few; V: TRBV7-2; DNA: TGTGCCAGCAGCCTCCTAAGGCCGGGCAATGAGCAGTTCTTC; CDR3: CASSLLRPGNEQFF
J: TRBJ2-2; D: TRBD1; size: many; V: TRBV29-1; DNA: TGCAGCGCCGGGACAGGAATGAACACCGGGGAGCTGTTTTTT; CDR3: CSAGTGMNTGELFF
J: TRBJ2-3; D: TRBD2; size: many; V: TRBV5-1; DNA: TGCGCCAGCAGCCTGGGACTAGCTCGTGGAGATACGCAGTATTTT; CDR3: CASSLGLARGDTQYF
J: TRBJ1-1; D: -; size: many; V: TRBV3-1; DNA: TGTGCCAGCAGCCAAGTCCGGGTTGGGACTGAAGCTTTCTTT; CDR3: CASSQVRVGTEAFF
J: TRBJ2-7; D: TRBD1; size: few; V: TRBV6-2/TRBV6-3; DNA: TGTGCCAGCAGTTACGGACAGGCGTTCTCCTACGAGCAGTACTTC; CDR3: CASSYGQAFSYEQYF
J: TRBJ2-1; D: -; size: many; V: TRBV20-1; DNA: TGCAGTGCTAGAGATCCTAGACTCTCATACAATGAGCAGTTCTTC; CDR3: CSARDPRLSYNEQFF
J: TRBJ1-4; D: -; size: many; V: TRBV7-9; DNA: TGTGCCAGCAGCTTAGCCCCCGGGGGGGGCGCAGGGGAAAAACTGTTTTTT; CDR3: CASSLAPGGGAGEKLFF
J: TRBJ2-3; D: TRBD2; size: few; V: TRBV11-2; DNA: TGTGCCAGCAGCTTAAAGGTAGCGGGAGGGCCTTTGGGCACAGATACGCAGTATTTT; CDR3: CASSLKVAGGPLGTDTQYF
J: TRBJ2-3; D: -; size: -; V: TRBV7-2; DNA: TGTGCCAGCAGCCAGACAGGATCCCTGGGTACGCAGTATTTT; CDR3: CASSQTGSLGTQYF
J: TRBJ2-5; D: -; size: many; V: TRBV12-3/TRBV12-4; DNA: TGTGCCAGCAGTCCCTTAGGGACACTTCAAGAGACCCAGTACTTC; CDR3: CASSPLGTLQETQYF
J: TRBJ1-2; D: TRBD1; size: -; V: TRBV5-6; DNA: TGTGCCAGCAGCTTGGATATCGGGACAGGGATTCGACCAAACTATGGCTACACCTTC; CDR3: CASSLDIGTGIRPNYGYTF
J: TRBJ2-1; D: -; size: few; V: TRBV24-1; DNA: TGTGCCACCAGTTCGGGTTGGGGGCTGCCCTACAATGAGCAGTTCTTC; CDR3: CATSSGWGLPYNEQFF
J: TRBJ2-1; D: TRBD2; size: -; V: TRBV5-1; DNA: TGCGCCACACGCGTGGGGGGGAACTCCTACAATGAGCAGTTCTTC; CDR3: CATRVGGNSYNEQFF
J: TRBJ2-1; D: -; size: many; V: TRBV24-1; DNA: TGTGCCACCCCCCCGTGTTATGTGATGGAGCAGTTCTTC; CDR3: CATPPCYVMEQFF
J: TRBJ2-1; D: TRBD2; size: -; V: TRBV10-3; DNA: TGTGCCGCAAAACATAGCGGGGGGGAACACAATGAGCAGTTCTTC; CDR3: CAAKHSGGEHNEQFF
J: TRBJ2-1; D: -; size: many; V: TRBV20-1; DNA: TGCAGTGCCCTCGGGTCATTTTGGTACAATGAGCAGTTCTTC; CDR3: CSALGSFWYNEQFF
J: TRBJ2-5; D: -; size: -; V: TRBV5-1; DNA: TGCGCCAGCAGCATAACTGCAATCCAAGAGACCCAGTACTTC; CDR3: CASSITAIQETQYF
J: TRBJ2-7; D: TRBD2; size: few; V: TRBV27; DNA: TGTGCCAGCAGTTTATTCAGCGGGAGACCGAGTGGGGAGCAGTACTTC; CDR3: CASSLFSGRPSGEQYF
J: TRBJ2-3; D: -; size: -; V: TRBV18; DNA: TGTGCCAGCTCACCACCGAGACCCACAGATACGCAGTATTTT; CDR3: CASSPPRPTDTQYF
J: TRBJ2-4; D: -; size: -; V: TRBV7-9; DNA: TGTGCCAGCAGCCACGGGAAGGACAGCCGTCTTCGCCCGATTTTC; CDR3: CASSHGKDSRLRPIF
J: TRBJ2-7; D: TRBD2; size: -; V: TRBV6-1; DNA: TGTGCCAGCAGTGAATACCTAGCGGGCCAATACGAGCAGTACTTC; CDR3: CASSEYLAGQYEQYF
J: TRBJ2-2; D: TRBD2; size: -; V: TRBV7-9; DNA: TGTGCCAGCAGTCCTACGGCCGGGACTAGGGTGTCCGGGGAGCTGTTTTTT; CDR3: CASSPTAGTRVSGELFF
J: TRBJ1-4; D: TRBD1; size: -; V: TRBV3-1; DNA: TGTGCCAGCAGCCTTCACGACAGGGTAGAGGTGGAAAAACTGTTTTTT; CDR3: CASSLHDRVEVEKLFF
J: TRBJ1-1; D: -; size: many; V: TRBV30; DNA: TGTGCCTGGAGTCTAGGGCTGGGCACTGAAGCTTTCTTT; CDR3: CAWSLGLGTEAFF
J: TRBJ2-2; D: -; size: -; V: TRBV18; DNA: TGTGCCAGCTCACCATCACGTAGTCCGAACACCGGGGAGCTGTTTTTT; CDR3: CASSPSRSPNTGELFF
J: TRBJ2-7; D: -; size: few; V: TRBV28; DNA: TGTGCCAGCAGCCAAGTCCTGATGGAGGAGTACGAGCAGTACTTC; CDR3: CASSQVLMEEYEQYF